This T cell receptor (beta chain) was sequenced in a study of CD8+ T cells in alopecia areata. Investigators isolated RNA and reverse transcribed it into cDNA to act as the sequencing template. This table comes from immunoSEQ multiplex PCR, and its TCRdb copy is limited to in-frame clones, with some not included. The table lists under 350,000 clones, 58% of them singletons, with under 2% in the top ten. The sample's treatment: oral pan-JAK inhibitor, 5-10 mg twice daily. The CDR3 loop spans 14 amino acids. Germline loops: CDR1 MGHDK, CDR2 SYGVNS. V was shortened by 1 base and J by 6 bases, with 12 bases between the two germline ends.

J is TRBJ1-1 and V is TRBV25-1; D not certain. The sequencing here drew on CD4+ T cells sorted from blood, taken at week 24, from a patient treated with tofacitinib. The receptor was derived from a human donor with alopecia areata. The CDR3 reads CASSEFNLGPEAFF. The DNA of the CDR3 is TGTGCCAGCAGTGAATTCAACTTAGGGCCTGAAGCTTTCTTT.